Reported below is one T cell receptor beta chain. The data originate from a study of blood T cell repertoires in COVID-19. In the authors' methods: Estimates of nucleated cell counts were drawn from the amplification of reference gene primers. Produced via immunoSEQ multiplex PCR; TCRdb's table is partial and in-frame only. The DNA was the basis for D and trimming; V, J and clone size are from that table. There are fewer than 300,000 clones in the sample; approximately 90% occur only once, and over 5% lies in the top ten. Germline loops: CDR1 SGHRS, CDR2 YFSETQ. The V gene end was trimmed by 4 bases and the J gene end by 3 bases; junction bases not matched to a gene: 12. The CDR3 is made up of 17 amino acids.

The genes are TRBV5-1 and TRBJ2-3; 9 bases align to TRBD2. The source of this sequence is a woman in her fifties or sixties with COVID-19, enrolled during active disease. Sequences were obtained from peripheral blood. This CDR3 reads CASSPRAGGGKTDTQYF. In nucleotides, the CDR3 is TGCGCCAGCAGCCCCCGGGCGGGAGGGGGGAAAACAGATACGCAGTATTTT. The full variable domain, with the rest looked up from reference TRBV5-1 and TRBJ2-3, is KAGVTQTPRYLIKTRGQQVTLSCSPISGHRSVSWYQQTPGQGLQFLFEYFSETQRNKGNFPGRFSGRQFSNSRSEMNVSTLELGDSALYLCASSPRAGGGKTDTQYFGPGTRLTVL.